A single sample gave rise to the 28 T cell receptor beta chains below, sequenced in a study of blood T cell repertoires in COVID-19. Data came from immunoSEQ multiplex PCR; TCRdb stores just in-frame clones and leaves some out. The table has some 460,000 clones, roughly 90% seen once. Sequenced input: PBMCs or T cells enriched from blood (not recorded which). Receptors originate from a woman younger than 35 who had recovered from COVID-19.

The chain employs TRBV27 and TRBJ2-4; D unclear. The ends were cut back, 7 bases at V and 0 bases at J, with 10 bases in the middle. The CDR3 totals 14 residues. Germline CDR1 and CDR2: MNHEY and SMNVEV (reference sequence). The CDR3: CASKSRGAKNIQYF. CDR3 nucleotides: TGTGCCAGCAAATCTAGAGGAGCCAAAAACATTCAGTACTTC.

The chain carries TRBV12-5 and TRBJ1-1, with 10 positions matching TRBD1. Trimming at V came to 5 bases and at J to 10 bases, leaving 4 bases not matched to a gene. Germline loops: CDR1 LGHNT, CDR2 FRNRAP. The length of the CDR3 is 12 residues. The CDR3: CASGPDRGRAFF. CDR3 coding DNA: TGTGCTAGTGGTCCCGACAGGGGGCGAGCTTTCTTT.

V is TRBV4-1 and J is TRBJ2-7; the match to TRBD1 covers 9 bases. With 4 bases clipped from V and 7 bases from J, the junction kept 23 bases outside the gene matches. CDR3 length: 19 amino acids. Germline lookup yields CDR1 MGHRA and CDR2 YSYEKL. CDR3 loop: CASSPLESAGTGKLREQYF. DNA of the CDR3: TGCGCCAGCAGCCCTCTGGAATCCGCCGGGACAGGGAAGCTTCGTGAGCAGTACTTC.

This clone has a single count. The chain links TRBV7-9 to TRBJ1-6; D is undetermined. The germline CDR1 and CDR2 sequences are SEHNR and FQNEAQ (reference sequence). With 0 bases removed from V and 0 bases from J, the gap between germline ends came to 9 bases. CDR3 length: 17 amino acids. DNA of the CDR3: TGTGCCAGCAGCTTAGCCACAGCCGGCTCCTATAATTCACCCCTCCACTTT. This encodes CASSLATAGSYNSPLHF.

This chain uses TRBV29-1 with TRBJ1-3; D gene uncertain. Germline V gene lookup returns CDR1 SQVTM and CDR2 ANQGSEA. With 4 bases removed from V and 0 bases from J, the gap between germline ends came to 10 bases. The CDR3 totals 14 residues. The CDR3 region is CSVAPKLSGNTIYF. In DNA, the CDR3 is TGCAGCGTTGCCCCGAAACTCTCTGGAAACACCATATATTTT.

The gene calls are TRBV29-1 and TRBJ1-3, with D perhaps matching TRBD1 (6 bases). The CDR3 sequence is 12 residues long. Germline assignment: CDR1 SQVTM and CDR2 ANQGSEA. The CDR3 coding sequence is TGCAGTCTGAGGGACAATGGAAACACCATATATTTT. This encodes CSLRDNGNTIYF.

This clone has only one observation. The chain couples TRBV2 to TRBJ1-6; D is possibly TRBD1 (6 bases). The CDR3 runs to 15 residues. CDR1 is SNHLY and CDR2 is FYNNEI in the germline V gene. Between the trimmed V and J ends, which lost 6 bases and 8 bases, there was a span of 17 bases. CDR3 amino acids: CASSVPGARDSPLHF. The DNA for the CDR3 is TGTGCCAGCAGCGTCCCAGGGGCTAGGGATTCACCCCTCCACTTT.

The chain has TRBV7-9 and TRBJ2-5; 8 bases align to TRBD2. Germline CDR1 reads SEHNR; CDR2 reads FQNEAQ (reference sequence). V trimming: 4 bases; J trimming: 5 bases; junction bases outside the gene matches: 9. This CDR3 has 15 amino acids. The CDR3 nucleotides read TGTGCCAGCAGCTGGGGGATGGGACTAGGGGAGACCCAGTACTTC. It specifies CASSWGMGLGETQYF.

The rearrangement uses TRBV12-2 and TRBJ1-5; the table's D call, TRBD1, was not checked against the DNA. TRBV12-2 is classified as a pseudogene. This CDR3 comprises 19 residues. The chain's CDR3 is CASRLEGQGSPRCNQPQHF. As DNA, the CDR3 is TGTGCAAGTCGCCTCGAGGGACAGGGGTCGCCTCGTTGCAATCAGCCCCAGCATTTT.

The chain recombines TRBV2 with TRBJ1-1; TRBD1 matches at 8 bases. Germline V gene lookup returns CDR1 SNHLY and CDR2 FYNNEI. CDR3 length: 14 residues. J was trimmed by 3 bases and V by 9 bases; bases with no gene match: 9. The CDR3 bases are TGTGCCAGTACCTACAGGGGGAAGGACACTGAAGCTTTCTTT. Residues: CASTYRGKDTEAFF.

The V gene is TRBV19, the J gene TRBJ1-4, with D possibly matching TRBD1 (5 bases). Germline-derived CDR1 and CDR2 are LNHDA and SQIVND (reference sequence). The length of the CDR3 is 14 residues. Trimming removed 3 bases from V and 8 bases from J, with 13 bases in between. CDR3 region: CASSMNQGNEKLFF. In nucleotides, the CDR3 is TGTGCCAGTAGTATGAACCAGGGAAACGAAAAACTGTTTTTT. Together with reference TRBV19 and TRBJ1-4, the CDR3 gives the full variable domain: DGGITQSPKYLFRKEGQNVTLSCEQNLNHDAMYWYRQDPGQGLRLIYYSQIVNDFQKGDIAEGYSVSREKKESFPLTVTSAQKNPTAFYLCASSMNQGNEKLFFGSGTQLSVL.

This chain links TRBV7-9 with TRBJ2-1, with no clear D. Looked up from germline, CDR1 is SEHNR and CDR2 is FQNEAQ (reference sequence). The CDR3 has 13 residues. V lost 5 bases to trimming and J lost 8 bases, with 13 bases between them. CDR3 nucleotides: TGTGCCAGCAGCGCCGTAGCTACGGATGAGCAGTTCTTC. Amino acids: CASSAVATDEQFF.

This chain connects TRBV5-1 to TRBJ2-2, with a weak D call TRBD2 (5 bases). CDR1 is SGHRS and CDR2 is YFSETQ in the germline V gene. This CDR3 region has 14 residues. V lost 2 bases and J 5 bases, leaving 10 bases between the germline ends. CDR3 protein: CASSFMGGTGELFF. CDR3 coding DNA: TGCGCCAGCAGCTTCATGGGCGGGACCGGGGAGCTGTTTTTT.

The rearrangement uses TRBV24-1 and TRBJ2-5; maybe TRBD1 (6 bases). CDR1 KGHDR and CDR2 SFDVKD come from the germline V gene. This CDR3 spans 15 amino acids. V lost 4 bases and J 1 base, leaving 12 bases between the germline ends. The CDR3 region has the DNA TGTGCCACCAGTGACCCCGAGGGGGTCCAAGAGACCCAGTACTTC. Protein: CATSDPEGVQETQYF.

V and J are TRBV19 and TRBJ1-5, with a tentative D call TRBD1 (5 bases). The CDR3 consists of 16 residues. The ends were cut back, 3 bases at V and 4 bases at J, with 16 bases in the middle. Germline-derived CDR1 and CDR2 are LNHDA and SQIVND (reference sequence). The CDR3 sequence: CASSIQAGLTNQPQHF. CDR3 nucleotide sequence: TGTGCCAGTAGTATTCAAGCGGGACTGACTAATCAGCCCCAGCATTTT.

V is TRBV12-3 or TRBV12-4 and J is TRBJ1-1, with a tentative D call TRBD1 (5 bases). The V gene lost 1 base and the J gene lost 10 bases, with 10 bases spanning the gap. The CDR3 loop spans 12 amino acids. CDR3 sequence (DNA): TGTGCCAGCAGTTTAGGGGGGGAGGGAGCTTTCTTT. Protein: CASSLGGEGAFF.

This chain uses TRBV24-1 with TRBJ2-4; TRBD2 is a possible D gene (7 bases). Germline lookup yields CDR1 KGHDR and CDR2 SFDVKD. V was shortened by 5 bases and J by 3 bases, with 19 bases between the two germline ends. There are 17 residues in the CDR3. CDR3 protein: CATSGPVGGPLKNIQYF. CDR3 in DNA: TGTGCCACCAGTGGCCCTGTCGGGGGGCCGCTCAAAAACATTCAGTACTTC.

The rearrangement links TRBV6-1 to TRBJ2-3, with 10 bases aligning to TRBD2. J lost 2 bases, V lost 1 base, and 6 bases had no gene match. Germline V gene sequence: CDR1 MNHNS, CDR2 SASEGT. The CDR3 extends over 17 amino acids. For the CDR3, the DNA is TGTGCCAGCAGTGAAGTTCTAGCGGGGGCCTTCACAGATACGCAGTATTTT. This sequence encodes CASSEVLAGAFTDTQYF.

This clone was counted a single time. This rearrangement joins TRBV10-1 to TRBJ2-2, with 10 bases aligning to TRBD2. CDR3 length: 13 amino acids. V shed 8 bases, J shed 5 bases, and the junction held 2 bases outside the gene matches. Per the germline V gene, CDR1 is WNHNN and CDR2 is SYGVQD (reference sequence). CDR3 nucleotide sequence: TGCGCCAGCTCTAGCGGGGGTACCGGGGAGCTGTTTTTT. Its translation is CASSSGGTGELFF.

In this sample, this clone turned up once. This sequence joins TRBV7-9 and TRBJ1-2; perhaps TRBD1 as D (5 bases). CDR1 and CDR2 (germline): SEHNR, FQNEAQ (reference sequence). The V end was cut by 5 bases, the J end by 4 bases, with 14 bases between. The CDR3 totals 14 residues. For the CDR3, the DNA is TGTGCCAGCAGCGTAGTGACAGATGGCTATGGCTACACCTTC. Its translation is CASSVVTDGYGYTF.

This clone was observed a single time. J is TRBJ2-7 and V is TRBV7-2; no definite D call. Trimming cost V 2 bases and J 2 bases, with 7 bases left between them. The CDR3 is 13 residues long. Germline CDR1 reads SGHTA; CDR2 reads FQGNSA. CDR3 DNA: TGTGCCAGCAGCTTATCAGGCACCTACGAGCAGTACTTC. Encoded protein: CASSLSGTYEQYF.

This clone was detected only once. J is TRBJ2-3 and V is TRBV11-2; D is unresolved. Germline CDR1 and CDR2: SGHAT and FQNNGV. Trimming shortened V by 5 bases and J by 2 bases, and 14 bases separated the two germline ends. The CDR3 spans 15 residues. Here the CDR3 reads CASSRQGGATDTQYF. CDR3 DNA sequence: TGTGCCAGCAGCCGCCAAGGCGGTGCCACAGATACGCAGTATTTT.

The CDR3 is CATSDPGQVGTDTQYF. CDR3 DNA: TGTGCCACCAGTGACCCCGGACAGGTTGGCACAGATACGCAGTATTTT. V gene TRBV24-1 combines with J gene TRBJ2-3, with 7 bases lining up with TRBD1. V lost 4 bases to trimming and J lost 1 base; unmatched junction nucleotides: 7. Germline V gives CDR1 KGHDR, CDR2 SFDVKD. This CDR3 has 16 residues.

The V call is TRBV4-2, the J call TRBJ2-3; 10 nucleotides align to TRBD2. The J segment lost 4 bases and the V segment lost 1 base, leaving 5 bases of the junction unmatched. CDR1 LGHNA and CDR2 YNFKEQ come from the germline V gene. The CDR3 has 16 residues. The CDR3 loop reads CASSQGLSGGADTQYF. For the CDR3, the DNA is TGTGCCAGCAGCCAAGGTCTGAGCGGGGGGGCAGATACGCAGTATTTT.

This chain connects TRBV15 to TRBJ1-6, with no clear D. The CDR3 spans 15 residues. Germline CDR1 and CDR2: LNHNV and YYDKDF (reference sequence). V lost 0 bases, J lost 11 bases, and 14 bases lay in between. The CDR3 here is CATSRDIQVVAPLHF. The CDR3 nucleotides read TGTGCCACCAGCAGAGATATTCAGGTTGTGGCACCCCTCCACTTT.

The rearrangement links TRBV19 to TRBJ2-6; 8 bases map to TRBD1. CDR3 length: 14 residues. V lost 5 bases, J lost 9 bases, and 6 bases stayed unmatched. Germline V gene lookup returns CDR1 LNHDA and CDR2 SQIVND (reference sequence). The CDR3 sequence is CASSERTGSNVLTF. The DNA of the CDR3 is TGTGCCAGTAGTGAACGGACAGGGAGCAACGTCCTGACTTTC.

About this clone: This same CDR3 is encoded by further DNA sequences in the sample. The chain couples TRBV3-1 (or the pseudogene TRBV3-2) to TRBJ1-2; no definite D call. Trimming shortened V by 4 bases and J by 6 bases, and 6 bases separated the two germline ends. Germline CDR1 LGHDT, CDR2 YNNKEL (reference sequence). The CDR3 runs 11 residues. The CDR3 reads CASSLRDGYTF. Written as DNA, the CDR3 is TGTGCCAGCAGCCTTCGTGATGGCTACACCTTC.

The J gene is TRBJ1-5, the V gene TRBV10-3; maybe TRBD1 (5 bases). V was clipped by 7 bases and J by 1 base, with 8 bases between them. The CDR3 has 13 residues. CDR1 and CDR2 from the germline V gene are ENHRY and SYGVKD. The DNA for the CDR3 is TGTGCCATCAATGGGGGGAGCAATCAGCCCCAGCATTTT. Translating gives CAINGGSNQPQHF.